What follows is one TCR beta chain and its context. In the original workflow: Amplification with reference gene primers provided the estimates of nucleated cell counts. Method: immunoSEQ multiplex PCR; TCRdb's copy keeps in-frame clones and lacks some. V and J calls and clone size are given by that table; D and trimming were obtained from the DNA. The sample records under 100,000 clones, around 87% being singletons. This entry comes from a study of blood T cell repertoires in COVID-19. Across the study: Acute-phase and convalescent COVID-19 samples originated in the United States, Italy and Spain. PBMCs, B-cell-depleted T cells, or T cells provided the cDNA or gDNA that made up the material.

This CDR3 comprises 15 residues. Germline V lookup: CDR1 SGHRS, CDR2 YFSETQ. V was pared by 4 bases and J by 4 bases, with 14 bases between. The source material was peripheral blood. The TCR was taken from a human donor in a cohort sampled during active COVID-19. The chain carries TRBV5-1 and TRBJ2-2; D remains ambiguous. As DNA, the CDR3 is TGCGCCAGCAGCGTCCGGTCATACTCCACCGGGGAGCTGTTTTTT. It specifies CASSVRSYSTGELFF.